This T cell receptor beta chain was sequenced during a study of T-cell reconstitution after alpha-beta-depleted transplantation in children. CDR3 size: 13 residues. Trimming removed 1 base from V and 9 bases from J, with 7 bases in between. The V gene's germline CDR1 is SGHTA and CDR2 FQGNSA. Preparation of the TCRbeta library used unique molecular identifiers. MiXCR was run by TCRdb on the PCR reads, yielding one entry per CDR3 protein. The table records about half a million distinct CDR3 sequences, about an eighth of them present only once. The sample holds a few counts of this clonotype. The sequence came from a human donor who donated a stem cell graft to a child with combined immunodeficiency. Sequencing used PBMCs from the stem cell graft donor, obtained from the stem cell graft. The chain has TRBV7-2 and TRBJ1-6; no clear D gene. Here the CDR3 DNA reads TGTGCCAGCAGCTTAGTTGGGGTTTCACCCCTCCACTTT. It translates to CASSLVGVSPLHF.